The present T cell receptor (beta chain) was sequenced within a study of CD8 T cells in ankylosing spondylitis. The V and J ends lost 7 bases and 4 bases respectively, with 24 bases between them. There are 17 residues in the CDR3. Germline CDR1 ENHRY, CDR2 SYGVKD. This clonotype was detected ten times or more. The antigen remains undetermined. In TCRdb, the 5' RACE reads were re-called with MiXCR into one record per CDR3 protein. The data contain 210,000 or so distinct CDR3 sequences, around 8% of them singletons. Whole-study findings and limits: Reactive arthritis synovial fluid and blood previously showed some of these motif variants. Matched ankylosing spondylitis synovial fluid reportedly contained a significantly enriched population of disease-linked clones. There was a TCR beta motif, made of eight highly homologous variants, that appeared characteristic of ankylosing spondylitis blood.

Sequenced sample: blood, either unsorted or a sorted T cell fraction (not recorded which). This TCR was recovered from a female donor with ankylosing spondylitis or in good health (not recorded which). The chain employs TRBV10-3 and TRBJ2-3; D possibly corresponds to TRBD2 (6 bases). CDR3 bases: TGTGCCATCACTCCTTCGGTCCGGGAGTCAGGCGCAGATACGCAGTATTTT. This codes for CAITPSVRESGADTQYF.